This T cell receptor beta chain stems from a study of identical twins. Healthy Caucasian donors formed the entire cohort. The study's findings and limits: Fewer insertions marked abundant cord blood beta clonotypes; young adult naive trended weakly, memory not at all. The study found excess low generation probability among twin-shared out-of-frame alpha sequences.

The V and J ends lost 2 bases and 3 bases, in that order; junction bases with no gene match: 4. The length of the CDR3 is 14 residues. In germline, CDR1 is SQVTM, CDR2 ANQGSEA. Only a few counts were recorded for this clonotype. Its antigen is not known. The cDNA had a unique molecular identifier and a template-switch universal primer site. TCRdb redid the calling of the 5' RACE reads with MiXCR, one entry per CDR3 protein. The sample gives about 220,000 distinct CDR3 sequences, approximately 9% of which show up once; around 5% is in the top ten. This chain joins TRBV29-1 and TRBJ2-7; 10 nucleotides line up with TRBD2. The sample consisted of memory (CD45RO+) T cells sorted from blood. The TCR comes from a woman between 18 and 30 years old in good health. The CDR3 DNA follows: TGCAGCGTTGAACTAGCGGGGGCTGGCTACGAGCAGTACTTC. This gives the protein CSVELAGAGYEQYF.